The 15 T cell receptor beta chains in this list originate from one sample, sequenced in a study of breast tumors, draining lymph nodes, adjacent tissues. The lymph nodes were axillary draining lymph nodes from breast cancer patients. MiXCR was run by TCRdb on the multiplex PCR reads, yielding one entry per CDR3 protein. This table holds 200,000 to 250,000 distinct CDR3 sequences, less than 40% found once. Source material: axillary lymph node tissue. Receptor source: a female donor with breast cancer. Some clones in this sample may be carry-over from other donors' samples.

The rearrangement links TRBV5-4 to TRBJ2-3; no firm D call. This CDR3 has 14 amino acids. The germline CDR1 and CDR2 sequences are SGHNT and YYREEE (reference sequence). V lost 3 bases and J 2 bases, leaving 10 bases between the germline ends. The CDR3 DNA is TGTGCCAGCAGCTCCGCTCCCGTCACAGATACGCAGTATTTT. This gives the protein CASSSAPVTDTQYF. The full variable domain, completed using reference TRBV5-4 and TRBJ2-3, is ETGVTQSPTHLIKTRGQQVTLRCSSQSGHNTVSWYQQALGQGPQFIFQYYREEENGRGNFPPRFSGLQFPNYSSELNVNALELDDSALYLCASSSAPVTDTQYFGPGTRLTVL.

This clonotype was counted ten times or more. The gene calls are TRBV10-3 and TRBJ2-3, with 14 bases identical to TRBD2. The CDR3 runs 16 residues. The junction had 5 bases not matched to a gene; V was cut back by 6 bases and J by 3 bases. Germline CDR1 and CDR2: ENHRY and SYGVKD. The CDR3 loop reads CAIRTGTSGRTDTQYF. The CDR3 nucleotides read TGTGCCATCAGGACCGGGACTAGCGGGAGAACAGATACGCAGTATTTT.

This clonotype was counted between two and nine times. V usage is TRBV10-1 and J usage is TRBJ2-2, with D possibly matching TRBD2 (6 bases). Trimming removed 4 bases from V and 6 bases from J, with 9 bases in between. In germline, CDR1 is WNHNN, CDR2 SYGVQD (reference sequence). This CDR3 spans 13 amino acids. Written as DNA, the CDR3 is TGCGCCAGCAGTGCCGGGGGTCCCGGGGAGCTGTTTTTT. The encoded protein is CASSAGGPGELFF.

This clonotype has at least ten counts. CDR3 residues: CASTKRPSVDDTQYF. The CDR3 bases are TGCGCCAGCACGAAGCGGCCCTCAGTGGATGATACGCAGTATTTT. The chain joins TRBV5-1 to TRBJ2-3, with a weak D call TRBD2 (5 bases). V was cut by 6 bases and J by 6 bases, with 20 bases left in between. Germline CDR1 is SGHRS and CDR2 is YFSETQ. The CDR3 is 15 residues long.

The table lists this clonotype with many counts. The chain joins TRBV5-1 to TRBJ2-7; tentatively, D is TRBD1 or TRBD2 (5 bases each). Trimming took 0 bases from V and 1 from J, leaving 11 bases between them. The CDR3 is made up of 15 amino acids. Germline CDR1 and CDR2: SGHRS and YFSETQ. The CDR3 sequence: CASSLEGTGSYEQYF. The CDR3 nucleotides are TGCGCCAGCAGCTTGGAGGGGACCGGTTCCTACGAGCAGTACTTC.

This chain connects TRBV4-3 to TRBJ2-1; D may match TRBD1 or TRBD2 (6 bases each). This CDR3 has 15 amino acids. CDR1 and CDR2 from the germline V gene are LGHNA and YSLEER. The germline V and J ends were trimmed by 4 bases and 9 bases, with 19 bases remaining between them. The CDR3 bases are TGCGCCAGCAGCCCTAGGCGGGGCCAAGGGGGTGAGCAGTTCTTC. Its protein is CASSPRRGQGGEQFF.

For the CDR3, the DNA is TGTGCCAGCAGTTCACTTTTCGCCGGGACGCCCTTGCTGAACAATGAGCAGTTCTTC. Translated: CASSSLFAGTPLLNNEQFF. The chain has TRBV6-5 and TRBJ2-1; D is tentatively TRBD1 or TRBD2 (5 bases each). Germline values: CDR1 MNHEY, CDR2 SVGAGI. The CDR3 has 19 residues. Deletions cut 4 bases from V and 5 bases from J, with 27 bases between.

The chain links TRBV28 to TRBJ2-1, with TRBD1 matching over 9 bases. The germline gives CDR1 MDHEN, CDR2 SYDVKM. This CDR3 has 15 residues. The trim removed 3 bases at V and 3 bases at J, leaving 3 bases unmatched. CDR3 in DNA: TGTGCCAGCAGTTTCGGACAGGGGAACTACAATGAGCAGTTCTTC. This codes for CASSFGQGNYNEQFF.

The chain combines TRBV9 with TRBJ2-7; tentative D call: TRBD2 (6 bases). Germline V lookup: CDR1 SGDLS, CDR2 YYNGEE. This CDR3 is 13 amino acids long. Deletions cut 0 bases from V and 4 bases from J, with 8 bases between. The CDR3 DNA reads as TGTGCCAGCAGCGTAGCGCGGGAATACGAGCAGTACTTC. It translates to CASSVAREYEQYF.

The chain recombines TRBV9 with TRBJ2-3, with 11 nucleotides matching TRBD2. The CDR3 covers 16 residues. CDR1 and CDR2 (germline): SGDLS, YYNGEE. J was trimmed by 0 bases and V by 2 bases; bases with no gene match: 2. The CDR3 DNA follows: TGTGCCAGCAGCGTTGGGACTAGCGGAAGCACAGATACGCAGTATTTT. Its translation: CASSVGTSGSTDTQYF.

This clonotype was seen many times. V gene TRBV20-1 combines with J gene TRBJ1-5; D remains ambiguous. V was shortened by 4 bases and J by 7 bases, with 2 bases between the two germline ends. The V gene's germline CDR1 is DFQATT and CDR2 SNEGSKA (reference sequence). CDR3 length: 9 residues. The CDR3 reads CSAIQPQHF. The CDR3 region has the DNA TGCAGTGCTATCCAGCCCCAGCATTTT.

Comment on this clonotype: Since a much larger clone is just one base distant, this may be a read error. In DNA form, the CDR3 reads TGTGCCAGCAGCATAGGACAGGGGTTCACCGGGGGGCTGTTTTTT. This codes for CASSIGQGFTGGLFF. The V and J genes are TRBV7-9 and TRBJ2-2, with 9 bases that match TRBD1. CDR3 size: 15 residues. Germline V CDR1 and CDR2: SEHNR, FQNEAQ (reference sequence).

This chain connects TRBV28 to TRBJ2-2; 9 bases align to TRBD2. There are 17 residues in the CDR3. From germline, CDR1 is MDHEN and CDR2 SYDVKM. Trimming cost V 5 bases and J 6 bases; bases outside gene matches: 13. The CDR3 sequence: CASSAAAGGVIAGELFF. The CDR3 DNA reads as TGTGCCAGCAGTGCCGCGGCGGGAGGGGTTATCGCCGGGGAGCTGTTTTTT.

V usage is TRBV15 and J usage is TRBJ2-2; D is ambiguous. V gave up 1 base and J gave up 7 bases, with 16 bases separating them. In germline, CDR1 is LNHNV, CDR2 YYDKDF (reference sequence). The CDR3 extends over 16 amino acids. For the CDR3, the DNA is TGTGCCACCAGCAGAGTAGGGCTAGTCTCTGGCGGGGAGCTGTTTTTT. It specifies CATSRVGLVSGGELFF.

This clonotype was seen at least ten times. CDR3 sequence (DNA): TGTGCCAGCACCCCTAGTCTGCGGACAGGGGTACGTGGGGGATCATTGCCCCAGCATTTT. Protein sequence: CASTPSLRTGVRGGSLPQHF. The genes are TRBV11-2 and TRBJ1-5; the match to TRBD1 covers 9 bases. The CDR3 has 20 amino acids. In germline, CDR1 is SGHAT, CDR2 FQNNGV. J gave up 9 bases and V 7 bases, and 28 bases lay outside the gene matches.